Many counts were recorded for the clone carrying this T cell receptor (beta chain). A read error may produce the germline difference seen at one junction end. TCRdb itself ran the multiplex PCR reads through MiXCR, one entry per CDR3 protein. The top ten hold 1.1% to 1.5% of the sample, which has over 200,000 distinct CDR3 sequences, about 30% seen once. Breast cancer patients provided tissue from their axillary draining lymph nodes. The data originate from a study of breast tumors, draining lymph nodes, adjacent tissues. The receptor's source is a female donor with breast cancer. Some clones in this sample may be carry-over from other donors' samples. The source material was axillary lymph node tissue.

The DNA of the CDR3 is TGTGCCAGTAGTCCTCGGGACAGGGGAGCTGTGGACTTC. Its translation: CASSPRDRGAVDF. The gene calls are TRBV19 and TRBJ2-4; 10 nucleotides agree with TRBD1. Germline V gene sequence: CDR1 LNHDA, CDR2 SQIVND (reference sequence). The CDR3 sequence is 13 residues long.